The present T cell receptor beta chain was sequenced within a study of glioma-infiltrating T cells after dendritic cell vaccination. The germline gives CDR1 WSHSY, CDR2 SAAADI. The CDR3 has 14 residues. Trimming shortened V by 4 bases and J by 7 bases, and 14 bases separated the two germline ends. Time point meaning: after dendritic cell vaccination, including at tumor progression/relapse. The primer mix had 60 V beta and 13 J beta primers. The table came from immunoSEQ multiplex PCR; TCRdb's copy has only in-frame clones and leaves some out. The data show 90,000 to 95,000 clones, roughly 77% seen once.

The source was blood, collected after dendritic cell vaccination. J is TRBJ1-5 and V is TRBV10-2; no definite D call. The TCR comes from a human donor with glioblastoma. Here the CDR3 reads CASSASEPNQPQHF. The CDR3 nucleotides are TGCGCCAGCAGTGCTTCGGAGCCCAACCAGCCCCAGCATTTT.